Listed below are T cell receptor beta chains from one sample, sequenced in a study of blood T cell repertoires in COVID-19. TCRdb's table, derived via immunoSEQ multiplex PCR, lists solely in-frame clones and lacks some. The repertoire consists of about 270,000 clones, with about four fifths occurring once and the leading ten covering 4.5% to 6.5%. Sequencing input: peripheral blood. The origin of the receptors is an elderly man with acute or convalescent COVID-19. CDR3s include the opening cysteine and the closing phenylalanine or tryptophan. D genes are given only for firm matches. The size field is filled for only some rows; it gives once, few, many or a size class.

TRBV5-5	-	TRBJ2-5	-	CASSSGLAPQETQYF	TGTGCCAGCAGCTCGGGGCTAGCGCCCCAAGAGACCCAGTACTTC
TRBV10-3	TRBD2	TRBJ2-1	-	CAISESTTSGRGNEQFF	TGTGCCATCAGTGAGTCCACGACTAGCGGGAGAGGGAATGAGCAGTTCTTC
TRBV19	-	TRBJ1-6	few	CASSIGQRNSPLHF	TGTGCCAGTAGTATAGGACAGAGGAATTCACCCCTCCACTTT
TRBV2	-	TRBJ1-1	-	CASSVAENTEAFF	TGTGCCAGCAGTGTTGCAGAGAACACTGAAGCTTTCTTT
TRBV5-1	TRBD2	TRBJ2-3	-	CASSPPGASGGSSTDTQYF	TGCGCCAGCAGCCCCCCAGGGGCTAGCGGGGGGTCTAGCACAGATACGCAGTATTTT
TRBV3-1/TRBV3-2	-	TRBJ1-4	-	CASSFFRDSATNEKLFF	TGTGCCAGCAGCTTTTTCCGGGACTCCGCAACTAATGAAAAACTGTTTTTT
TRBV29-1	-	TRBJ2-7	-	CSVGDSLYEQYF	TGCAGCGTTGGCGACAGTCTCTACGAGCAGTACTTC
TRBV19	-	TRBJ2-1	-	CASSIRGPAGADEQFF	TGTGCCAGTAGTATCCGGGGCCCAGCAGGGGCCGATGAGCAGTTCTTC
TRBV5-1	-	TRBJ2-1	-	CASSLEGYSQNEQFF	TGCGCCAGCAGCTTGGAGGGGTACAGCCAAAATGAGCAGTTCTTC
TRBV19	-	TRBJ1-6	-	CASSAGHLNSPLHF	TGTGCCAGTAGTGCTGGACACCTCAATTCACCCCTCCACTTT
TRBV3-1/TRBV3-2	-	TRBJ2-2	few	CASSQGGSGGELFF	TGTGCCAGCAGCCAAGGAGGGAGTGGCGGGGAGCTGTTTTTT
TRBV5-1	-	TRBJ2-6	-	CASSLGGALSGANVLTF	TGCGCCAGCAGCTTAGGGGGAGCCCTCTCTGGGGCCAACGTCCTGACTTTC
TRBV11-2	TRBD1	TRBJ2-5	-	CASSAGTGTETQYF	TGTGCCAGCAGCGCCGGGACAGGGACAGAGACCCAGTACTTC
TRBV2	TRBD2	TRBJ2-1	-	CASSLGGGNEQFF	TGTGCCAGCAGTTTGGGGGGGGGTAATGAGCAGTTCTTC
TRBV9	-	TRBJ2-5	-	CASSVGWDPVRGGETQYF	TGTGCCAGCAGCGTAGGGTGGGACCCCGTCAGAGGAGGGGAGACCCAGTACTTC
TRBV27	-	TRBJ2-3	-	CASSLTRSFTDTQYF	TGTGCCAGCAGTCTGACCAGGTCCTTCACAGATACGCAGTATTTT
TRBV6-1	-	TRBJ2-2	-	CASSEALLLSGELFF	TGTGCCAGCAGTGAAGCACTCCTCCTGTCCGGGGAGCTGTTTTTT
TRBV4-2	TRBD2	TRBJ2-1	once	CASSQQTSGGASFYNEQFF	TGTGCCAGCAGCCAACAGACTAGCGGGGGGGCATCTTTTTACAATGAGCAGTTCTTC
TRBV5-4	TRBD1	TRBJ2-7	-	CASSLVQGATYEQYF	TGTGCCAGCAGCTTGGTACAGGGGGCGACCTACGAGCAGTACTTC
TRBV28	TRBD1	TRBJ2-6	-	CASFTGTATGANVLTF	TGTGCCAGCTTTACCGGGACAGCCACTGGGGCCAACGTCCTGACTTTC
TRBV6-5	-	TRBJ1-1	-	CASSRGFNTEAFF	TGTGCCAGCAGTCGGGGATTCAACACTGAAGCTTTCTTT
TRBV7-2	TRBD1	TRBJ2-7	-	CASSLMDRGRGGQYF	TGTGCCAGCAGCCTCATGGACAGGGGGCGCGGTGGGCAGTACTTC
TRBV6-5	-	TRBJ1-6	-	CASSYSGQMDSPLHF	TGTGCCAGCAGTTACTCCGGACAGATGGATTCACCCCTCCACTTT
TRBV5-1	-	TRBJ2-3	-	CASIIGNRESDTQYF	TGCGCCAGCATTATCGGGAACAGGGAGTCAGATACGCAGTATTTT
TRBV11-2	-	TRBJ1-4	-	CASSLGLRGEKLFF	TGTGCCAGCAGCTTAGGCCTCAGGGGAGAAAAACTGTTTTTT
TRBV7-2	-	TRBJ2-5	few	CASSLALPREGETQYF	TGTGCCAGCAGCTTAGCGCTCCCCAGGGAAGGGGAGACCCAGTACTTC
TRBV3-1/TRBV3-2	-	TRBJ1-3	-	CASSQDWGGTGNTIYF	TGTGCCAGCAGCCAAGATTGGGGGGGAACTGGAAACACCATATATTTT
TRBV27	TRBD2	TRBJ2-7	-	CASSLTSGYSYEQYF	TGTGCCAGCAGTTTAACTAGCGGGTACTCCTACGAGCAGTACTTC
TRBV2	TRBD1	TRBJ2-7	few	CASSVDRVSEQYF	TGTGCCAGCAGTGTGGACAGGGTCAGCGAGCAGTACTTC
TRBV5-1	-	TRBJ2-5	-	CASSLDIIGVGRETQYF	TGCGCCAGCAGCTTGGACATAATAGGTGTGGGGCGAGAGACCCAGTACTTC